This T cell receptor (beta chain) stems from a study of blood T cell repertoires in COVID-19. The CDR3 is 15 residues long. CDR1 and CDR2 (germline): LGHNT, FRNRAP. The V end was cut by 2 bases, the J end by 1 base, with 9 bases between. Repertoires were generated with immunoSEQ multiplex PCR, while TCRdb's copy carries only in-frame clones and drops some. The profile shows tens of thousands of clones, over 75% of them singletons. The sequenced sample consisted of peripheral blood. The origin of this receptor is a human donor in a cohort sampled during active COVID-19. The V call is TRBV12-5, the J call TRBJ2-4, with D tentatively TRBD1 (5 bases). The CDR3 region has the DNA TGTGCTAGTGGTTTGAACTCAGGGGCCAAAAACATTCAGTACTTC. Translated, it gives CASGLNSGAKNIQYF.